The 20 T cell receptor beta chains below all came from one sample that was sequenced in a study of early T cells in non-severe SARS-CoV-2 infection. TCRdb re-derived calls from the 5' RACE reads in MiXCR, one entry per CDR3 protein. The table has 57,000 or so distinct CDR3 sequences, about 12% seen once; the top ten hold around 4.7%. Sequencing used whole blood. These receptors were taken from an adult who was a healthcare worker with PCR-confirmed SARS-CoV-2 infection or an uninfected control (not recorded which).

This clonotype was seen repeatedly, ten times or more. This rearrangement joins TRBV28 to TRBJ2-1; D is ambiguous. The CDR3 loop spans 12 amino acids. V lost 3 bases and J 7 bases, leaving 7 bases between the germline ends. CDR1 and CDR2 (germline): MDHEN, SYDVKM. The DNA of the CDR3 is TGTGCCAGCAGTTTTTTGGGGAATGAGCAGTTCTTC. It is translated as CASSFLGNEQFF.

The rearrangement links TRBV4-2 to TRBJ2-7, with TRBD2 matching 7 bases. CDR3 length: 15 amino acids. The V and J ends lost 4 bases and 0 bases, in that order; junction bases with no gene match: 6. Looked up from germline, CDR1 is LGHNA and CDR2 is YNFKEQ. This CDR3 reads CASSRRLAYSYEQYF. The DNA of the CDR3 is TGTGCCAGCAGCCGCAGACTAGCATACTCCTACGAGCAGTACTTC.

The chain carries TRBV6-1 and TRBJ2-5; the D is unclear. In germline, CDR1 is MNHNS, CDR2 SASEGT. V was trimmed by 1 base and J by 5 bases, leaving 8 bases between them. This CDR3 comprises 13 residues. The CDR3 protein is CASSEVPRETQYF. In nucleotides, the CDR3 is TGTGCCAGCAGTGAAGTACCCCGGGAGACCCAGTACTTC.

V and J are TRBV12-3 or TRBV12-4 and TRBJ1-5, with D possibly TRBD1 on 5 matching bases. The CDR3 extends over 17 amino acids. V gave up 0 bases and J gave up 0 bases, with 12 bases separating them. CDR3 residues: CASSLARGDYSNQPQHF. In DNA form, the CDR3 reads TGTGCCAGCAGTTTAGCGCGGGGGGATTATAGCAATCAGCCCCAGCATTTT.

Comment on this clonotype: One end of the junction does not line up with germline, which may come from a read error. The chain joins TRBV6-5 to TRBJ1-5; D uncertain. The CDR3 runs 14 residues. The V gene's germline CDR1 is MNHEY and CDR2 SVGAGI. The CDR3 DNA is TGTGCCAGCAGGAAACTTGATAGCAGTCAGCCCCAGCATTTT. This sequence encodes CASRKLDSSQPQHF.

This clonotype has only a few counts. This chain links TRBV10-3 with TRBJ1-2, with a weak D call TRBD1 (5 bases). Germline values: CDR1 ENHRY, CDR2 SYGVKD. V shed 3 bases and J shed 3 bases, with 11 bases lying between them. This CDR3 region has 14 residues. In DNA, the CDR3 is TGTGCCATCAGTGACAGGGAGAAATACTATGGCTACACCTTC. Amino acids: CAISDREKYYGYTF.

This clonotype showed up many times. The chain combines TRBV18 with TRBJ1-2; 12 nucleotides agree with TRBD1. This CDR3 has 15 amino acids. The junction had 4 bases not matched to a gene; V was cut back by 3 bases and J by 5 bases. The germline gives CDR1 KGHSH, CDR2 LQKENI. Here the CDR3 reads CASSPGQGADYGYTF. CDR3 bases: TGTGCCAGCTCACCGGGACAGGGGGCAGATTATGGCTACACCTTC.

This CDR3 reads CASSYKTSGDTTDTQYF. In DNA, the CDR3 is TGTGCCAGCAGCTACAAGACTAGCGGGGATACCACAGATACGCAGTATTTT. The chain combines TRBV7-2 with TRBJ2-3, with 11 nucleotides matching TRBD2. The CDR3 runs to 17 residues. V trimming: 4 bases; J trimming: 2 bases; junction bases outside the gene matches: 8. The germline CDR1 and CDR2 sequences are SGHTA and FQGNSA.

V usage is TRBV7-8 and J usage is TRBJ2-1; D is uncertain. Per germline, CDR1 SGHVS and CDR2 FQNEAQ. The ends were cut back, 6 bases at V and 5 bases at J, with 14 bases in the middle. CDR3 length: 14 amino acids. CDR3 region: CASSFRLGNNEQFF. CDR3 DNA: TGTGCCAGCAGTTTCAGACTGGGGAACAATGAGCAGTTCTTC.

This clonotype was seen at least ten times. The chain has TRBV7-9 and TRBJ2-1, with TRBD2 identical over 7 bases. J lost 8 bases, V lost 3 bases, and 7 bases had no gene match. The CDR3 runs 14 residues. CDR1 and CDR2 from the germline V gene are SEHNR and FQNEAQ (reference sequence). CDR3 region: CASSFSSGIDEQFF. The CDR3 DNA reads as TGTGCCAGCAGCTTCTCCAGCGGGATAGATGAGCAGTTCTTC.

This clonotype was seen ten or more times. The genes are TRBV18 and TRBJ1-5, with 8 bases identical to TRBD1. This CDR3 is built from 16 residues. Looked up from germline, CDR1 is KGHSH and CDR2 is LQKENI. V dropped 4 bases and J dropped 0; count of bases not matched to a gene: 5. Here the CDR3 DNA reads TGTGCCAGCTCACGAATGACAGGGGATAGCAATCAGCCCCAGCATTTT. Translating gives CASSRMTGDSNQPQHF.

The chain employs TRBV30 and TRBJ1-5; a weak D match, TRBD1 (5 bases). The CDR3 loop spans 13 amino acids. V lost 3 bases and J lost 3, with 9 bases in between. Germline loops: CDR1 GTSNPN, CDR2 SVGIG (reference sequence). The DNA of the CDR3 is TGTGCCTGGAGCGGGGGAACCAATCAGCCCCAGCATTTT. Translation gives CAWSGGTNQPQHF.

This clonotype showed up many times. The chain recombines TRBV7-2 with TRBJ2-1; D is unresolved. Germline CDR1 is SGHTA and CDR2 is FQGNSA. The CDR3 consists of 14 residues. V was cut by 6 bases and J by 2 bases, with 11 bases left in between. The chain's CDR3 is CASSQRVAYNEQFF. Written as DNA, the CDR3 is TGTGCCAGCAGTCAAAGGGTCGCCTACAATGAGCAGTTCTTC.

This clonotype was detected ten times or more. The rearrangement joins TRBV7-9 to TRBJ2-1; 13 bases align to TRBD2. J lost 4 bases, V lost 5 bases, and 11 bases had no gene match. The CDR3 consists of 18 residues. The germline V gene encodes CDR1 SEHNR and CDR2 FQNEAQ (reference sequence). This chain's CDR3 is CASSALAGGSPGYNEQFF. The DNA for the CDR3 is TGTGCCAGCAGCGCACTAGCGGGAGGGTCCCCAGGTTACAATGAGCAGTTCTTC.

This clonotype has more than one count but fewer than ten. The rearrangement joins TRBV6-1 to TRBJ1-2; D is undetermined. Germline V CDR1 and CDR2: MNHNS, SASEGT. This CDR3 comprises 13 residues. The V end was cut by 3 bases, the J end by 1 base, with 6 bases between. The CDR3 sequence is CASSERVNYGYTF. The CDR3 nucleotides are TGTGCCAGCAGTGAGCGGGTTAACTATGGCTACACCTTC.

Only a few counts were recorded for this clonotype. The V call is TRBV5-6, the J call TRBJ2-5; D not resolved. Deletions cut 0 bases from V and 1 base from J, with 10 bases between. Germline V gives CDR1 SGHDT, CDR2 YYEEEE. CDR3 size: 15 residues. The CDR3 reads CASSLVLSGQETQYF. The CDR3 DNA follows: TGTGCCAGCAGCTTGGTTTTATCCGGCCAAGAGACCCAGTACTTC.

This clonotype was detected a few times. This chain links TRBV6-2 or TRBV6-3 with TRBJ1-2; TRBD1 is a possible D gene (5 bases). This CDR3 is 15 amino acids long. V was shortened by 4 bases and J by 9 bases, with 21 bases between the two germline ends. CDR1 and CDR2 from the germline V gene are MNHEY and SVGEGT. Here the CDR3 reads CASSFGAYGTASYTF. Here the CDR3 DNA reads TGTGCCAGCAGTTTCGGAGCCTACGGGACCGCGAGCTACACCTTC.

Many counts were recorded for this clonotype. The V and J genes are TRBV7-9 and TRBJ2-1; D is undetermined. The CDR3 covers 11 residues. From germline, CDR1 is SEHNR and CDR2 FQNEAQ (reference sequence). V lost 5 bases to trimming and J lost 10 bases, with 9 bases between them. Written as DNA, the CDR3 is TGTGCCAGCAGCCTCCTTAGGGAGCAGTTCTTC. This translates into CASSLLREQFF.

This clonotype was seen at least ten times. One end of the junction does not line up with germline, which may come from a read error. V is TRBV16 and J is TRBJ2-5, with D unresolved. CDR3 size: 17 residues. Germline CDR1 KGHSY, CDR2 FQNENV. The CDR3 bases are TGTGCCAGCGGCCAATGGCGACTCTCCGGGCTCCAAGAGACCCAGTACTTC. Amino acid sequence: CASGQWRLSGLQETQYF. Full variable domain (missing parts from reference TRBV16 and TRBJ2-5): GEEVAQTPKHLVRGEGQKAKLYCAPIKGHSYVFWYQQVLKNEFKFLISFQNENVFDETGMPKERFSAKCLPNSPCSLEIQATKLEDSAVYFCASGQWRLSGLQETQYFGPGTRLLVL.

V is TRBV12-3 or TRBV12-4 and J is TRBJ1-1; D gene unclear. The ends were cut back, 0 bases at V and 3 bases at J, with 5 bases in the middle. CDR3 length: 13 residues. The CDR3 spells CASSLALYTEAFF. The DNA for the CDR3 is TGTGCCAGCAGTTTAGCCCTCTACACTGAAGCTTTCTTT.